Listed below are T cell receptor beta chains from one sample, sequenced in a study of T cells in lung cancer brain metastases. Profiling relied on immunoSEQ multiplex PCR, and the TCRdb table lists in-frame clones only, not all of them. The data hold roughly 1,500 clones, with about 86% observed a single time. The sample consisted of tumor tissue from the primary lung tumor. All receptors come from a man in his sixties or seventies with non-small cell lung cancer. Both conserved end residues are part of each CDR3. A D gene is named only where the DNA matches it firmly. Not all rows give a size; the values are once, few, many and, for expanded clones, a class.

D: -; J: TRBJ1-2; size: few; V: TRBV30; DNA: TGTGCCTGGAGTCCCTACTCCTATGGCTACACCTTC; CDR3: CAWSPYSYGYTF
D: -; J: TRBJ2-5; size: -; V: TRBV5-6; DNA: TGTGCCAGCAGCCTGACACTCCGGGAGACCCAGTACTTC; CDR3: CASSLTLRETQYF
D: TRBD1; J: TRBJ1-2; size: -; V: TRBV7-2; DNA: TGTGCCAGCAGACTGCAGGGGGCGCTGGAATATGACTACACCTTC; CDR3: CASRLQGALEYDYTF
D: -; J: TRBJ1-5; size: -; V: TRBV7-9; DNA: TGTGCCAGCAGCTGGGGGGGAGGCAATCAGCCCCAGCATTTT; CDR3: CASSWGGGNQPQHF
D: -; J: TRBJ1-1; size: -; V: TRBV4-2; DNA: TGTGCCAGCAGCCAAGATCTGGGGAACACTGAAGCTTTCTTT; CDR3: CASSQDLGNTEAFF
D: TRBD2; J: TRBJ2-5; size: -; V: TRBV6-4; DNA: TGTGCCAGCAGTGAGCTAGCGGGTGCCCGAGAGACCCAGTACTTC; CDR3: CASSELAGARETQYF
D: TRBD2; J: TRBJ2-3; size: -; V: TRBV5-4; DNA: TGTGCCAGCAGCCAACAATGGCGGGAGGTCACAGATACGCAGTATTTT; CDR3: CASSQQWREVTDTQYF
D: -; J: TRBJ2-7; size: once; V: TRBV7-9; DNA: TGTGCCAGCAGCCAGACGGGCGCCTCCTACGAGCAGTACTTC; CDR3: CASSQTGASYEQYF
D: -; J: TRBJ2-1; size: -; V: TRBV11-2; DNA: TGTGCCAGCAGACAACACCGGAGCTCCTACAATGAGCAGTTCTTC; CDR3: CASRQHRSSYNEQFF
D: TRBD2; J: TRBJ2-1; size: -; V: TRBV19; DNA: TGTGCCAGTAGTATAGGGACTAGCGCTACGAAGCCGTTCTTC; CDR3: CASSIGTSATKPFF
D: -; J: TRBJ1-5; size: -; V: TRBV7-2; DNA: TGTGCCAGCAGCTTAACGGCCAGCGTCAATCAGCCCCAGCATTTT; CDR3: CASSLTASVNQPQHF
D: -; J: TRBJ2-5; size: -; V: TRBV18; DNA: TGTGCCAGCTCCCCTTTCCAAGGGCCCCAAGAGACCCAGTACTTC; CDR3: CASSPFQGPQETQYF
D: TRBD2; J: TRBJ2-3; size: -; V: TRBV19; DNA: TGTGCCAGTAGTATTCGGACTAGCGGGATTGGTGATACGCAGTATTTT; CDR3: CASSIRTSGIGDTQYF
D: TRBD1; J: TRBJ2-5; size: -; V: TRBV19; DNA: TGTGCCAGTAGTCAGGACAGGGCGACTCAAGAGACCCAGTACTTC; CDR3: CASSQDRATQETQYF
D: -; J: TRBJ1-2; size: -; V: TRBV15; DNA: TGTGCCACCAGCAGAGAAATTAGGACTCCCGCCTATGGCTACACCTTC; CDR3: CATSREIRTPAYGYTF
D: -; J: TRBJ2-1; size: -; V: TRBV29-1; DNA: TGCAGCGCTGGGACGGGGTGGCAGTTCTTC; CDR3: CSAGTGWQFF
D: -; J: TRBJ2-1; size: -; V: TRBV20-1; DNA: TGCAGTGCGCAACCTGTCGAGCAGTTCTTC; CDR3: CSAQPVEQFF
D: -; J: TRBJ1-2; size: -; V: TRBV7-2; DNA: TGTGCCAGCAGCTGGGACTGGTCTGGCTACACCTTC; CDR3: CASSWDWSGYTF
D: TRBD2; J: TRBJ2-1; size: few; V: TRBV29-1; DNA: TGCAGCGTTCTTAGCGGGATCGTCCAAGTTGAGCAGTTCTTC; CDR3: CSVLSGIVQVEQFF
D: -; J: TRBJ2-5; size: -; V: TRBV5-8; DNA: TGTGCCAGCAGCTTCAGAGAGACCCAGTACTTC; CDR3: CASSFRETQYF
D: -; J: TRBJ1-2; size: once; V: TRBV6-6; DNA: TGTGCCAGCGCCTTAGGGCGCAGCTACACCTTC; CDR3: CASALGRSYTF
D: -; J: TRBJ1-2; size: -; V: TRBV7-1; DNA: TGTGCCAGCAGCCCTGCTCGAAAGACCTATGGCTACACCTTC; CDR3: CASSPARKTYGYTF
D: TRBD1; J: TRBJ2-1; size: -; V: TRBV5-4; DNA: TGTGCCAGCAGCTTGGCCAGGGGGTCGTACAATGAGCAGTTCTTC; CDR3: CASSLARGSYNEQFF
D: TRBD2; J: TRBJ2-3; size: few; V: TRBV9; DNA: TGTGCCAGCAGCGTAGCGGGAGGGGCAGATACGCAGTATTTT; CDR3: CASSVAGGADTQYF
D: -; J: TRBJ2-5; size: -; V: TRBV19; DNA: TGTGCCAGTAGTATACTTTTGGCAGGGCAAGAGACCCAGTACTTC; CDR3: CASSILLAGQETQYF
D: -; J: TRBJ1-2; size: -; V: TRBV5-1; DNA: TGCGCCAGCACCACAGGTACCCGCGGCTATGGCTACACCTTC; CDR3: CASTTGTRGYGYTF
D: -; J: TRBJ1-2; size: -; V: TRBV6-5; DNA: TGTGCCAGCAGTTACTCGACCGAGTATGGCTACACCTTC; CDR3: CASSYSTEYGYTF
D: -; J: TRBJ1-1; size: few; V: TRBV5-1; DNA: TGCGCCAGCAGCTTGGTCCAGGGGTACACTGAAGCTTTCTTT; CDR3: CASSLVQGYTEAFF
D: -; J: TRBJ2-1; size: -; V: TRBV7-9; DNA: TGTGCCAGCAGCTCCCGTAGGGGGAGCGCCTCCTACAATGAGCAGTTCTTC; CDR3: CASSSRRGSASYNEQFF
D: -; J: TRBJ1-2; size: -; V: TRBV7-6; DNA: TGTGCCAGCAGCGAACAGGCTTTCCAAGGCTATGGCTACACCTTC; CDR3: CASSEQAFQGYGYTF
D: -; J: TRBJ2-1; size: -; V: TRBV19; DNA: TGTGCCAGTAGTATCCTGGACGACCCGGCCGATGAGCAGTTCTTC; CDR3: CASSILDDPADEQFF
D: -; J: TRBJ2-1; size: -; V: TRBV13; DNA: TGTGCCAGCAGCCCCAGGGTTTCCTACAATGAGCAGTTCTTC; CDR3: CASSPRVSYNEQFF
D: TRBD2; J: TRBJ2-7; size: -; V: TRBV5-1; DNA: TGCGCCAGCAGCTTAGGCGGGAGTGGCTCCTACGAGCAGTACTTC; CDR3: CASSLGGSGSYEQYF
D: TRBD1; J: TRBJ1-2; size: once; V: TRBV6-5; DNA: TGTGCCAGCAGCCCTCGACAGGGGAGATATGGCTACACCTTC; CDR3: CASSPRQGRYGYTF
D: -; J: TRBJ2-5; size: -; V: TRBV7-2; DNA: TGTGCCAGCAGCTTGGATTCCCCCTCGATAGAGACCCAGTACTTC; CDR3: CASSLDSPSIETQYF
D: TRBD1; J: TRBJ1-5; size: -; V: TRBV28; DNA: TGTGCCAGCAGACGCAGGGGGAACAATCAGCCCCAGCATTTT; CDR3: CASRRRGNNQPQHF
D: -; J: TRBJ2-5; size: -; V: TRBV28; DNA: TGTGCCAGCAGTTTTGCCACCCGCGGACTAAGGGAGACCCAGTACTTC; CDR3: CASSFATRGLRETQYF
D: TRBD1; J: TRBJ1-5; size: -; V: TRBV7-9; DNA: TGTGCCAGCAGCCATGGGAGGCAGGGGGCGAGCAATCAGCCCCAGCATTTT; CDR3: CASSHGRQGASNQPQHF
D: -; J: TRBJ1-1; size: -; V: TRBV4-3; DNA: TGCGCCAGCAGCCAAGACTGGGCGCGTGAAGCTTTCTTT; CDR3: CASSQDWAREAFF
D: -; J: TRBJ1-1; size: -; V: TRBV5-1; DNA: TGCGCCAGCAGCTTGGATCTTGACAACTTGAACACTGAAGCTTTCTTT; CDR3: CASSLDLDNLNTEAFF
D: TRBD1; J: TRBJ2-5; size: -; V: TRBV19; DNA: TGTGCCAGTAGTCAGGACAGGACGACTCAAGAGACCCAGTACTTC; CDR3: CASSQDRTTQETQYF
D: -; J: TRBJ2-3; size: -; V: TRBV7-2; DNA: TGTGCTAGCAGCATTCCTCCCGTCGGAGATACGCAGTATTTT; CDR3: CASSIPPVGDTQYF
D: TRBD2; J: TRBJ2-2; size: -; V: TRBV30; DNA: TGTGCCAGCGGGAACGGGAGGGCCCCCGGGGAGCTGTTTTTT; CDR3: CASGNGRAPGELFF
D: TRBD2; J: TRBJ2-5; size: once; V: TRBV29-1; DNA: TGCAGCGCCGCGCCTGGAAGGCGGGAGTGGGGAGAGACCCAGTACTTC; CDR3: CSAAPGRREWGETQYF
D: TRBD2; J: TRBJ2-7; size: -; V: TRBV5-1; DNA: TGCGCCAGCAGCGGGACTAGGACCTACGAGCAGTACTTC; CDR3: CASSGTRTYEQYF
D: TRBD2; J: TRBJ2-2; size: -; V: TRBV6-5; DNA: TGTGCCAGCAGTTACATCGCGGGAGGGCTGGTCGGGGAGCTGTTTTTT; CDR3: CASSYIAGGLVGELFF
D: TRBD1; J: TRBJ2-5; size: -; V: TRBV20-1; DNA: TGCAGTGCTGACAGGGACGAGACCCAGTACTTC; CDR3: CSADRDETQYF
D: -; J: TRBJ1-1; size: -; V: TRBV7-8; DNA: TGTGCCAGCAGCGCCCGACTCGGTGGGGCTTTCTTT; CDR3: CASSARLGGAFF
D: -; J: TRBJ1-2; size: -; V: TRBV6-1; DNA: TGTGCCAGCAGTGAAGCCTGGACAGCCGGCGGCTATGGCTACACCTTC; CDR3: CASSEAWTAGGYGYTF
D: -; J: TRBJ1-2; size: -; V: TRBV10-2; DNA: TGCGCCAGCAGTGATAGAGGGTATGGCTACACCTTC; CDR3: CASSDRGYGYTF
D: -; J: TRBJ2-2; size: -; V: TRBV28; DNA: TGTGCCATTTCGGGGGTCTCCGAGGTCACCGGGGAGCTGTTTTTT; CDR3: CAISGVSEVTGELFF